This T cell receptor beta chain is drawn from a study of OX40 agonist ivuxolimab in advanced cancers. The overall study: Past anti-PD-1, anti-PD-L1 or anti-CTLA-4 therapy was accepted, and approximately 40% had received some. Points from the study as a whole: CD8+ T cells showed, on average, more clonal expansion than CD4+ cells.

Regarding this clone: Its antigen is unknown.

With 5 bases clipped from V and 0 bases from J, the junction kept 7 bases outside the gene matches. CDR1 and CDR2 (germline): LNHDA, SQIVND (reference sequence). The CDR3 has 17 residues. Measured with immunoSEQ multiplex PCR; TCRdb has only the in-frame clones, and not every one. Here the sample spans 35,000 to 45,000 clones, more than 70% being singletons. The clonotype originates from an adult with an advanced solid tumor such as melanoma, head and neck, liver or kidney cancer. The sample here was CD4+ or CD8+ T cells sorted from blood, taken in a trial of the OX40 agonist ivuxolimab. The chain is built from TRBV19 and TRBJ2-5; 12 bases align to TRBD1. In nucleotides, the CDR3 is TGTGCCAGTAGTGGGGACAGGGGGCGGGAGAACCAAGAGACCCAGTACTTC. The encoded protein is CASSGDRGRENQETQYF.